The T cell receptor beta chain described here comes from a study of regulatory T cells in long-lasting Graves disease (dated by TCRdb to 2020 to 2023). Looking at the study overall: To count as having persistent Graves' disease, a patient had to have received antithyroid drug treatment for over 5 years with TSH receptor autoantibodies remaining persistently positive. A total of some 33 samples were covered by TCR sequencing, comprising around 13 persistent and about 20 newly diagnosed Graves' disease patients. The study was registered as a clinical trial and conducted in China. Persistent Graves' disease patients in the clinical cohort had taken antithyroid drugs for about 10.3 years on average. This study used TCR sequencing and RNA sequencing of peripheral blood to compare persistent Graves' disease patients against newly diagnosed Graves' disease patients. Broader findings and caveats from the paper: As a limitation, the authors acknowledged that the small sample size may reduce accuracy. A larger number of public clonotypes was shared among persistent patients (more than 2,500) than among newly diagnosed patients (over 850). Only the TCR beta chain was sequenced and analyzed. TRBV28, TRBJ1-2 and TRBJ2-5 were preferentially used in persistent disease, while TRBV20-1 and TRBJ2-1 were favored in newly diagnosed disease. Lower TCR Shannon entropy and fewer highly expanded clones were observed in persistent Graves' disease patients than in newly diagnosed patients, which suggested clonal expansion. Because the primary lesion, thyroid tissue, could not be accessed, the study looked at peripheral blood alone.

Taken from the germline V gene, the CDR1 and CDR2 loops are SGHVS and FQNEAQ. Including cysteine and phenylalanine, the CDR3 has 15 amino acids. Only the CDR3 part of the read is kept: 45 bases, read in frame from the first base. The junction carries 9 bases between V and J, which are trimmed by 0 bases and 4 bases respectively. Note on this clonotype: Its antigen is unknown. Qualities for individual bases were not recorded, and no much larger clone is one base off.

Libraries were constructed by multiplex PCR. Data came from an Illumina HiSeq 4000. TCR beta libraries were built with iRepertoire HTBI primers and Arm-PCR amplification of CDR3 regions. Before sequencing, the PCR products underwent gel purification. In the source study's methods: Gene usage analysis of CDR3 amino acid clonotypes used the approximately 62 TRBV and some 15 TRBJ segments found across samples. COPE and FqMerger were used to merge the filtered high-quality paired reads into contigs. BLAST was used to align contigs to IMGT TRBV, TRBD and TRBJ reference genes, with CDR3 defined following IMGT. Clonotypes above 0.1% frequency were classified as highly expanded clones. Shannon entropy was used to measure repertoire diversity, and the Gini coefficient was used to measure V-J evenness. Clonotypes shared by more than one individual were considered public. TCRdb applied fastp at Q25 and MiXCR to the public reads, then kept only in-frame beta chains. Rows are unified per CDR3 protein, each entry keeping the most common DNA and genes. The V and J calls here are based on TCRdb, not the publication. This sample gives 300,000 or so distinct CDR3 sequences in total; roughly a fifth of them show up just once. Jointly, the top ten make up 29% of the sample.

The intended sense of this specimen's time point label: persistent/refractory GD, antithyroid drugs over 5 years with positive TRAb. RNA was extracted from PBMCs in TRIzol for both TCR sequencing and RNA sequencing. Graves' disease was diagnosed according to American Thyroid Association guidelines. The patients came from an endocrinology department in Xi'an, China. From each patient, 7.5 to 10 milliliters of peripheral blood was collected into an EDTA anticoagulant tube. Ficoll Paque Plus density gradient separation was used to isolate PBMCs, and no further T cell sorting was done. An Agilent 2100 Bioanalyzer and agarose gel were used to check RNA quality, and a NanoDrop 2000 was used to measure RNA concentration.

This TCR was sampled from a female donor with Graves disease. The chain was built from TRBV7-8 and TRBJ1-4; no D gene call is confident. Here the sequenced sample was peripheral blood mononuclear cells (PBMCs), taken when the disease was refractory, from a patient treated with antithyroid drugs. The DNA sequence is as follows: TGTGCCAGCAGCTTAGCGGAGACGTATAATGAAAAACTGTTTTTT. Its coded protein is CASSLAETYNEKLFF. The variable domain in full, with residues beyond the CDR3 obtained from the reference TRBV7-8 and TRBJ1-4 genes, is GAGVSQSPRYKVAKRGQDVALRCDPISGHVSLFWYQQALGQGPEFLTYFQNEAQLDKSGLPSDRFFAERPEGSVSTLKIQRTQQEDSAVYLCASSLAETYNEKLFFGSGTQLSVL.